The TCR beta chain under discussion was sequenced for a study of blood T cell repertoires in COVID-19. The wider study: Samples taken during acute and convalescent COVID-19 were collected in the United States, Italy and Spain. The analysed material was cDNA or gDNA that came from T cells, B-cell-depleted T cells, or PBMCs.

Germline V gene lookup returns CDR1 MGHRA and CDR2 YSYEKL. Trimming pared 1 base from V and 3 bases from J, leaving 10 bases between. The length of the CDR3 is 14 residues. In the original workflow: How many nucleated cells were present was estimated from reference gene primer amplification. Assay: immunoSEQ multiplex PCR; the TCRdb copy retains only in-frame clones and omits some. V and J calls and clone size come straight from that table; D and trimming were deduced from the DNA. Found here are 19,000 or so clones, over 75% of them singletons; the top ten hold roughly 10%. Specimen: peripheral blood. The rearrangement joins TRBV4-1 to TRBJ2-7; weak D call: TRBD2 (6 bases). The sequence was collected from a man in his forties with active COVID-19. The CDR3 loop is CASSQVLANYEQYF. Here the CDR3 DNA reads TGCGCCAGCAGCCAAGTCCTAGCGAACTACGAGCAGTACTTC.